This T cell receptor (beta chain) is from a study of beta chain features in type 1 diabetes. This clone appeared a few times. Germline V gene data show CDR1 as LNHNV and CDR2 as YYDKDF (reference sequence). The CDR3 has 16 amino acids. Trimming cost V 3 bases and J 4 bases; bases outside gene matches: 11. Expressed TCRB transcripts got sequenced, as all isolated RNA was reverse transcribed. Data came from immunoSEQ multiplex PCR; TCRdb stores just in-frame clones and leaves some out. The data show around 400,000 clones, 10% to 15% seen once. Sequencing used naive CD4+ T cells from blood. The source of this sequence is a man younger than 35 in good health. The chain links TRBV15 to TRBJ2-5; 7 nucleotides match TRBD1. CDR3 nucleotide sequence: TGTGCCACCAGCAGCCGACAGGGCAGGGCGAGAGAGACCCAGTACTTC. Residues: CATSSRQGRARETQYF.